The entry below describes one TCR beta chain. The data belong to a study of blood T cell repertoires in COVID-19. Overall study: Donors in the United States, Italy and Spain gave samples during acute or convalescent COVID-19. Sources were T cells, B-cell-depleted T cells, or PBMCs; the material itself was cDNA or gDNA.

Study processing details: Estimation of nucleated cell counts relied on the amplification of reference gene primers. Only in-frame clones appear in the TCRdb table, and some are missing; sequencing was by immunoSEQ multiplex PCR. V and J calls and clone size are copied from that table; D and trimming were computed from the DNA. Of about 300,000 clones listed, 88% are singletons. Looked up from germline, CDR1 is SNHLY and CDR2 is FYNNEI. V gave up 5 bases and J gave up 4 bases; unmatched junction bases: 7. The CDR3 is 14 amino acids. The TCR comes from a man between 18 and 35 years old with active or convalescent COVID-19. V is TRBV2 and J is TRBJ2-5; 7 positions match TRBD2. Specimen: peripheral blood. As DNA, the CDR3 is TGTGCCAGCAGTAGGTCCAGGGAGGGAGAGACCCAGTACTTC. It is translated as CASSRSREGETQYF.